A selection of T cell receptor beta chains follows, all from one sample in a study of blood T cells in healthy people across ages. TCRdb re-called the 5' RACE reads through MiXCR, storing one row per CDR3 protein. In the table there are about 1.6 million distinct CDR3 sequences, about 35% of which are singletons. Source material: blood. The receptors shown here come from a woman aged 30 to 39 in good health. Each CDR3 is given with its conserved first and last residue. The order of the fields is CDR3 DNA, CDR3 protein, V gene, D gene, clone size, J gene. D genes are given only for firm matches. Where a row states a size, it is once, few, many or the class of an expanded clone; other rows omit it.

DNA: TGTGCCTGCAGCGTATTGGGCGGGACCCCCAATGAGCAGTTCTTC; CDR3: CACSVLGGTPNEQFF; V: TRBV9; D: .; size: .; J: TRBJ2-1
DNA: TGTGCCAGCAGCGGGACAGTCGACGATGGCTACACCTTC; CDR3: CASSGTVDDGYTF; V: TRBV7-6; D: TRBD1; size: .; J: TRBJ1-2
DNA: TGTGCCAGCAGCTTAGCCGCTGAAGCTTTCTTT; CDR3: CASSLAAEAFF; V: TRBV7-9; D: .; size: .; J: TRBJ1-1
DNA: TGCAGTGCAGGGATAGGCACAGATACGCAGTATTTT; CDR3: CSAGIGTDTQYF; V: TRBV20-1; D: .; size: .; J: TRBJ2-3
DNA: TGCAGCGTCCCCCCAACCGGGACTAGCGGGAGGAGCTCCTACAATGAGCAGTTCTTC; CDR3: CSVPPTGTSGRSSYNEQFF; V: TRBV29-1; D: TRBD2; size: .; J: TRBJ2-1
DNA: TGTGCCAGCAGCCAAGATTCGGGCTCCCACCCCCCTTACAATGAGCAGTTCTTC; CDR3: CASSQDSGSHPPYNEQFF; V: TRBV3-1; D: .; size: once; J: TRBJ2-1
DNA: TGCGTCAGCAGCCAAGTGAAGGGGGCGGCAGATACGCAGTATTTT; CDR3: CVSSQVKGAADTQYF; V: TRBV4-1; D: TRBD1; size: .; J: TRBJ2-3
DNA: TGCGCCAGCCGTGAATTCGGACTAGCGGGTGGAGAGACCCAGTACTTC; CDR3: CASREFGLAGGETQYF; V: TRBV5-1; D: TRBD2; size: few; J: TRBJ2-5
DNA: TGTGCCAGCAGCTCCCATTTCGGGTCCGGGCCCCTCGGGGGAAACACCGTATATTTT; CDR3: CASSSHFGSGPLGGNTVYF; V: TRBV7-8; D: .; size: .; J: TRBJ1-3
DNA: TGTGCCAGCAGCCCAGCCAGTTTTGTAGGCTACACCTTC; CDR3: CASSPASFVGYTF; V: TRBV3-1; D: .; size: .; J: TRBJ1-2
DNA: TGTGCCAGCAGTCAAGGGGCGGGGGACAATGAGCAGTTCTTC; CDR3: CASSQGAGDNEQFF; V: TRBV2; D: TRBD2; size: .; J: TRBJ2-1
DNA: TGTGCCAGCAGCTTAATCTGGACTAGCGGGAACGAGCAGTACTTC; CDR3: CASSLIWTSGNEQYF; V: TRBV7-2; D: TRBD2; size: few; J: TRBJ2-7
DNA: TGCGCCAGCAGCTTGTCGCCGGAGGCCCGGGAGACCCAGTACTTC; CDR3: CASSLSPEARETQYF; V: TRBV5-1; D: .; size: .; J: TRBJ2-5
DNA: TGCAGTGCTAGCCCCAGGACTAGCGGCTCCTACAATGAGCAGTTCTTC; CDR3: CSASPRTSGSYNEQFF; V: TRBV20-1; D: TRBD2; size: .; J: TRBJ2-1
DNA: TGTGCCAGCAGTTCCCCCGCCGCCTCCTACGAGCAGTACTTC; CDR3: CASSSPAASYEQYF; V: TRBV28; D: .; size: few; J: TRBJ2-7
DNA: TGCAGCGTTGTAGCCTACGAGCAGTACTTC; CDR3: CSVVAYEQYF; V: TRBV29-1; D: .; size: many; J: TRBJ2-7
DNA: TGTGCCGGCGGCCGCCCGGGTAGCGAGTCTCTTTGGAGTGAGCAGTTCTTC; CDR3: CAGGRPGSESLWSEQFF; V: TRBV14; D: .; size: .; J: TRBJ2-1
DNA: TGCAGTGCTAGAGATCTTGGGACTACGTACAATGAGCAGTTCTTC; CDR3: CSARDLGTTYNEQFF; V: TRBV20-1; D: TRBD2; size: .; J: TRBJ2-1
DNA: TGTGCCAGCAGTCTGCTAGCGGAACCCTACAATGAGCAGTTCTTC; CDR3: CASSLLAEPYNEQFF; V: TRBV27; D: TRBD2; size: .; J: TRBJ2-1
DNA: TGTGCCAGCTCAGGAACAAGAACTGGAGGGGAGCAGTACTTC; CDR3: CASSGTRTGGEQYF; V: TRBV18; D: .; size: .; J: TRBJ2-7
DNA: TGTGCCAGCAGCCCTTTTAGCGGGAGTGGGGGCTACAATGAGCAGTTCTTC; CDR3: CASSPFSGSGGYNEQFF; V: TRBV7-6; D: TRBD2; size: few; J: TRBJ2-1
DNA: TGCACCTACCGAACAGGGGGGAACACTGAAGCTTTCTTT; CDR3: CTYRTGGNTEAFF; V: TRBV20-1; D: TRBD1; size: .; J: TRBJ1-1
DNA: TGCGCCAGCAGCCAAGTGGGGAAGGGACGCAAAAACTATGGCTACACCTTC; CDR3: CASSQVGKGRKNYGYTF; V: TRBV4-1; D: .; size: few; J: TRBJ1-2
DNA: TGTGCCAGCAGGGGGGGCTCGGGCGGCTACGAGCAGTACTTC; CDR3: CASRGGSGGYEQYF; V: TRBV12-3/TRBV12-4; D: .; size: few; J: TRBJ2-7
DNA: TGTGCCAGCGGGAAGTTCACAGATACGCAGTATTTT; CDR3: CASGKFTDTQYF; V: TRBV27; D: .; size: few; J: TRBJ2-3
DNA: TGTGCCAGCAGTTTTGAATTGGGGGGCCTCGGCGAGCAGTACTTC; CDR3: CASSFELGGLGEQYF; V: TRBV12-3/TRBV12-4; D: .; size: few; J: TRBJ2-7
DNA: TGTGCCACCAGCGTCCGGGCCGCCTATGGCTACACCTTC; CDR3: CATSVRAAYGYTF; V: TRBV15; D: .; size: .; J: TRBJ1-2
DNA: TGTGCCAGCAGCTTAACCGTAGCGGGAGCGCTCTACGCGTACGAGCAGTACTTC; CDR3: CASSLTVAGALYAYEQYF; V: TRBV7-9; D: TRBD2; size: few; J: TRBJ2-7
DNA: TGTGCCAGCAATGCAGGTTCCTACAATGAGCAGTTCTTC; CDR3: CASNAGSYNEQFF; V: TRBV3-1; D: .; size: many; J: TRBJ2-1
DNA: TGCGCCAGCAGCCAAGAAAGGGTGGGATTGAACACTGAAGCTTTCTTT; CDR3: CASSQERVGLNTEAFF; V: TRBV4-1; D: .; size: .; J: TRBJ1-1
DNA: TGTGCCAGCAGTGGGGACATCCTGAACACTGAAGCTTTCTTT; CDR3: CASSGDILNTEAFF; V: TRBV6-1; D: .; size: .; J: TRBJ1-1
DNA: TGTGCCTGGAGTGCAGGAAGTGGCTCTGGAAACACCATATATTTT; CDR3: CAWSAGSGSGNTIYF; V: TRBV30; D: .; size: .; J: TRBJ1-3
DNA: TGCAGTGCTCCGAAAGATCAGACTAGCGGGGGGCCGGAGACCCAGTACTTC; CDR3: CSAPKDQTSGGPETQYF; V: TRBV20-1; D: TRBD2; size: .; J: TRBJ2-5
DNA: TGCAGTGCTAAGGGGTGGACCAATCAGCCCCAGCATTTT; CDR3: CSAKGWTNQPQHF; V: TRBV20-1; D: .; size: few; J: TRBJ1-5
DNA: TGCGCCAGCAGCCACGACCTATGGGATGGCTACACCTTC; CDR3: CASSHDLWDGYTF; V: TRBV4-1; D: .; size: .; J: TRBJ1-2